This T cell receptor beta chain derives from a study of shared clonotypes between healthy human individuals (dated by TCRdb to 2018 to 2020). In terms of the full investigation: The cohort included three men and a couple of women between 18 and 49 years of age. Blood TCR repertoires of roughly five healthy adults were deeply sequenced to estimate repertoire size and the extent of clonotype sharing between individuals. Between about 0.94 and 10 billion PBMCs per donor were obtained by leukapheresis. To increase sequencing depth and limit assay-specific biases, TCR repertoire library preparation and sequencing were carried out by different laboratories using diverse techniques. Findings and caveats that apply to the study as a whole: Only blood was sampled, and tissue TCR repertoires likely differ from those in blood. The small number of donors limited the genetic and exposure-history diversity represented. Pairwise subsampling indicated that sequencing depth was expected to affect the degree of clonotype sharing among donors.

About this clone itself: The antigen this receptor binds is unknown. Within one base of it there is no much larger clone, and no base qualities were kept. The sample holds other DNA sequences that translate to the same CDR3.

Using the deep immunoSEQ assay, multiplex PCR amplified TCR CDR3 regions from genomic DNA. Genomic DNA extracted from each cell subset was distributed evenly over all wells of several immunoSEQ 96-well plates, and each plate served as one replicate. For unsorted PBMC, 300 ng genomic DNA, equal to roughly 32,000 T cell genomes, was loaded into each replicate PCR. Unsorted PBMC genomic DNA was sequenced across ten immunoSEQ deep assay plates. Purified libraries were quantified with a Qubit 3.0 fluorometer, sized on a Bioanalyzer 2100, and re-quantified with the KAPA Library Quantification kit. Every immunoSEQ 96-well plate was sequenced on a separate single-read 150-cycle Illumina NextSeq 550 flow cell. Per the original workflow: Because only junctional sequences without quality scores were contained in the immunoSEQ output, filtering matching that applied to full-length reads could not be performed. To assign V/J genes and CDR3, sequences were annotated against IMGT germline references using PyIR, a Python wrapper for IgBLAST v1.9. Any read was removed if the V/J assignment was weak (E-value above 1e-6), the CDR3 was missing, or the read contained stop codons, out-of-frame junctions, or ambiguous translated residues. V3J clonotypes were defined as sequences sharing the same inferred V gene, J gene, and CDR3 amino acid sequence. The percentage overlap between two repertoires was calculated by dividing the number of shared unique clonotypes by the size of the smaller repertoire. RTK rarefaction, the Chao1 estimator, and Recon v2.1 estimates of unobserved clonotypes were used to assess repertoire richness. TCRdb holds this immuneACCESS table with in-frame rearrangements only. Some clones are missing; in checked studies, unresolved V genes explain under half, and the rest has no known cause. That table furnishes V, J and clone size, whereas the DNA furnished D and trimming. The sample records about 450,000 clones, roughly 78% of which are singletons. The ten most abundant clones make up roughly 12% of the sample.

Donors were healthy HIV-negative adults with no recently reported acute infections or vaccinations. Only Caucasian adults living in Nashville, Tennessee, USA were represented among the donors. For unsorted samples, tens of millions of PBMCs were counted and genomic DNA was extracted with the QIAamp DNA Blood Mini kit. After blood collection by leukapheresis, PBMCs were isolated using Ficoll-Histopaque density gradient centrifugation and then cryopreserved in the vapor phase of liquid nitrogen. Reading from cysteine to phenylalanine, the CDR3 counts 15 amino acids. The read is trimmed to its CDR3 DNA, 45 bases read in frame from base 1. The junction shows trimming of 0 bases on V and 0 bases on J, plus 8 bases between the germline ends. The germline V gene sets CDR1 to SGHRS and CDR2 to YFSETQ.

Sequencing was done on a sample of PBMCs. The chain is encoded by TRBV5-1 joined to TRBJ2-3, with TRBD2 tentatively as D gene (6 bases match). This TCR was recovered from a woman in her 40s in good health. Some clones in this sample may be carry-over from other donors' samples. The CDR3 protein: CASSLAGVSTDTQYF. The DNA sequence is given as TGCGCCAGCAGCTTGGCGGGGGTTAGCACAGATACGCAGTATTTT.